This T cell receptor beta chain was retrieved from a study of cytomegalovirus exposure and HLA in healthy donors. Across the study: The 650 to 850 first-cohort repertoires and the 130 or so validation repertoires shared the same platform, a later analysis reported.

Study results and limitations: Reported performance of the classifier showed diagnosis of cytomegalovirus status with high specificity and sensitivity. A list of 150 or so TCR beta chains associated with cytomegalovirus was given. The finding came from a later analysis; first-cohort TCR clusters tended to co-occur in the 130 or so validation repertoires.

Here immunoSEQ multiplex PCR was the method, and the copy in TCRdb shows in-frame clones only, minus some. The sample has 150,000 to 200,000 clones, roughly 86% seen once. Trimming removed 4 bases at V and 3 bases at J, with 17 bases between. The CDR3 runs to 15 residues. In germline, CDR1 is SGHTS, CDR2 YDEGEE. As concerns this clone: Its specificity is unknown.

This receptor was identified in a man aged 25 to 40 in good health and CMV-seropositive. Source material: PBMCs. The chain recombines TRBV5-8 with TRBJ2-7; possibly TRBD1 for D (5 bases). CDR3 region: CASSIRTLPLYEQYF. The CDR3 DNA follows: TGTGCCAGCAGCATTAGGACATTACCCCTCTACGAGCAGTACTTC. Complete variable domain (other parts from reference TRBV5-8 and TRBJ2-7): EAGVTQSPTHLIKTRGQQATLRCSPISGHTSVYWYQQALGLGLQFLLWYDEGEERNRGNFPPRFSGRQFPNYSSELNVNALELEDSALYLCASSIRTLPLYEQYFGPGTRLTVT.